These T cell receptor beta chains were read from a single sample in a study of neurological immune-mediated disorders. MiXCR was run by TCRdb on the 5' RACE reads, yielding one entry per CDR3 protein. The sample lists about 65,000 distinct CDR3 sequences; roughly 4% were seen once. The sample consisted of PBMCs. These TCRs come from a man aged 45-60 years with multiple sclerosis. Both conserved end residues are part of each CDR3.

CDR3 protein: CANSFRFKPGELFF
J gene: TRBJ2-2
V gene: TRBV12-3/TRBV12-4

CDR3 protein: CASSPQGYGEAFF
J gene: TRBJ1-1
V gene: TRBV4-2

CDR3 protein: CASRLTHGAETQYF
J gene: TRBJ2-5
V gene: TRBV6-1

CDR3 protein: CASSQDLIWDGYTF
J gene: TRBJ1-2
V gene: TRBV3-1

CDR3 protein: CSADRVQGTQYF
J gene: TRBJ2-5
V gene: TRBV20-1

CDR3 protein: CASSLRGQGAREQFF
J gene: TRBJ2-1
V gene: TRBV12-3/TRBV12-4

CDR3 protein: CASSLMAGAPYEQYF
J gene: TRBJ2-7
V gene: TRBV5-6

CDR3 protein: CSVGDSEQYF
J gene: TRBJ2-7
V gene: TRBV29-1

CDR3 protein: CASSSGSTSGATDTQYF
J gene: TRBJ2-3
V gene: TRBV5-1

CDR3 protein: CATGEGGWDQPQHF
J gene: TRBJ1-5
V gene: TRBV3-1

CDR3 protein: CASSHGFLDAEAFF
J gene: TRBJ1-1
V gene: TRBV11-2

CDR3 protein: CASSRSYNEQFF
J gene: TRBJ2-1
V gene: TRBV12-3/TRBV12-4

CDR3 protein: CASSQGPGVVYEQYF
J gene: TRBJ2-7
V gene: TRBV3-1

CDR3 protein: CASSQPGSLTDTQYF
J gene: TRBJ2-3
V gene: TRBV3-1

CDR3 protein: CSVEGGSTDTQYF
J gene: TRBJ2-3
V gene: TRBV29-1

CDR3 protein: CASSRSPRYTSTDTQYF
J gene: TRBJ2-3
V gene: TRBV21-1

CDR3 protein: CASSLGRAAETQYF
J gene: TRBJ2-5
V gene: TRBV7-2

CDR3 protein: CASSSRSWGVLVGNEQFF
J gene: TRBJ2-1
V gene: TRBV12-3/TRBV12-4

CDR3 protein: CASSLAGVGSTEAFF
J gene: TRBJ1-1
V gene: TRBV5-1

CDR3 protein: CASSGRTSGSSYEQYF
J gene: TRBJ2-7
V gene: TRBV5-6

CDR3 protein: CASSLGSELTEAFF
J gene: TRBJ1-1
V gene: TRBV5-1

CDR3 protein: CASTNTGELFF
J gene: TRBJ2-2
V gene: TRBV5-6

CDR3 protein: CSVGSNSNQPQNF
J gene: TRBJ1-5
V gene: TRBV29-1

CDR3 protein: CASSLKRATSYNEQFF
J gene: TRBJ2-1
V gene: TRBV5-6

CDR3 protein: CASSPGRRNTEAFF
J gene: TRBJ1-1
V gene: TRBV12-3/TRBV12-4

CDR3 protein: CSASSMGETQYF
J gene: TRBJ2-5
V gene: TRBV20-1

CDR3 protein: CASSPGQGTYEQYF
J gene: TRBJ2-7
V gene: TRBV4-2

CDR3 protein: CSARQGDEQYF
J gene: TRBJ2-7
V gene: TRBV20-1

CDR3 protein: CASSRRGVLNTEAFF
J gene: TRBJ1-1
V gene: TRBV5-5

CDR3 protein: CSARALGADTQYF
J gene: TRBJ2-3
V gene: TRBV20-1

CDR3 protein: CATETGYGYTF
J gene: TRBJ1-2
V gene: TRBV6-6

CDR3 protein: CASSLGDRGGDTQYF
J gene: TRBJ2-3
V gene: TRBV12-3/TRBV12-4

CDR3 protein: CSARVTGNGQADTQYF
J gene: TRBJ2-3
V gene: TRBV20-1

CDR3 protein: CASSVDAYPVEELFF
J gene: TRBJ2-2
V gene: TRBV9

CDR3 protein: CASSLLGTGVDEKLFF
J gene: TRBJ1-4
V gene: TRBV7-2

CDR3 protein: CASSLAGGGREKLFF
J gene: TRBJ1-4
V gene: TRBV5-4

CDR3 protein: CASSERRPYGANVLTF
J gene: TRBJ2-6
V gene: TRBV6-1

CDR3 protein: CASSQGGGDTGELFF
J gene: TRBJ2-2
V gene: TRBV4-1

CDR3 protein: CASSRQGQSEQYF
J gene: TRBJ2-7
V gene: TRBV5-1

CDR3 protein: CASRVLGSSEAFF
J gene: TRBJ1-1
V gene: TRBV25-1

CDR3 protein: CASSLRGGTYEQYF
J gene: TRBJ2-7
V gene: TRBV5-1

CDR3 protein: CASSVPSYEQYF
J gene: TRBJ2-7
V gene: TRBV5-1

CDR3 protein: CASASGGNTDTQYF
J gene: TRBJ2-3
V gene: TRBV5-1

CDR3 protein: CASLAGTYNEQFF
J gene: TRBJ2-1
V gene: TRBV2

CDR3 protein: CASSGQGSTNEKLFF
J gene: TRBJ1-4
V gene: TRBV12-3/TRBV12-4

CDR3 protein: CASSRSGGKETQYF
J gene: TRBJ2-5
V gene: TRBV7-2

CDR3 protein: CAISSGIYGYTF
J gene: TRBJ1-2
V gene: TRBV10-3

CDR3 protein: CASSQPSDLSQLNNYGYTF
J gene: TRBJ1-2
V gene: TRBV4-1

CDR3 protein: CASSPRLAGGSYNEQFF
J gene: TRBJ2-1
V gene: TRBV18

CDR3 protein: CASSLRADTQYF
J gene: TRBJ2-3
V gene: TRBV5-1

CDR3 protein: CASSLDERDTQYF
J gene: TRBJ2-3
V gene: TRBV7-6

CDR3 protein: CASSLLTNTDTQYF
J gene: TRBJ2-3
V gene: TRBV7-9

CDR3 protein: CASSLVRGNTGELFF
J gene: TRBJ2-2
V gene: TRBV7-2

CDR3 protein: CASSFHYSDYNEQFF
J gene: TRBJ2-1
V gene: TRBV5-5

CDR3 protein: CASSLFPGQGFF
J gene: TRBJ2-3
V gene: TRBV28

CDR3 protein: CASSKDKGQTQFF
J gene: TRBJ2-1
V gene: TRBV7-3

CDR3 protein: CASSVRERDYNEQFF
J gene: TRBJ2-1
V gene: TRBV9

CDR3 protein: CASSQNRQKLNTEAFF
J gene: TRBJ1-1
V gene: TRBV3-1

CDR3 protein: CAGRDGLNYGYTF
J gene: TRBJ1-2
V gene: TRBV28